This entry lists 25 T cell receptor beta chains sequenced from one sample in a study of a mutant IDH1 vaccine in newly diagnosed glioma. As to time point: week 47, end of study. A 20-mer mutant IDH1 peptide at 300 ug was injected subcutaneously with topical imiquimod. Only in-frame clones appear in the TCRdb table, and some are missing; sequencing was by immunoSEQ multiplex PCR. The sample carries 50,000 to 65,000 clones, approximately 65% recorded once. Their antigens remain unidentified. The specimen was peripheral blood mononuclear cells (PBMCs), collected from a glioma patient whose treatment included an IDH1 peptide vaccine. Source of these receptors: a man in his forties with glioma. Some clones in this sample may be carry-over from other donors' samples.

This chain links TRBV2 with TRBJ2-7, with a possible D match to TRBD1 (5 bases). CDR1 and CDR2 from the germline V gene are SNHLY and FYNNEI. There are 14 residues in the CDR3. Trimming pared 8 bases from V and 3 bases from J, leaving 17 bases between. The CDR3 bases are TGTGCCAGCTTTGAACAGGTATTAAGCTACGAGCAGTACTTC. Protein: CASFEQVLSYEQYF.

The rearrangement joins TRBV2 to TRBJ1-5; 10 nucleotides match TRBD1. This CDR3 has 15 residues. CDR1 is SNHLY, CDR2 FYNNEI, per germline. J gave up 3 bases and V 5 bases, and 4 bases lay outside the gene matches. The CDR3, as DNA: TGTGCCAGCAGTCGGGACAGGGGATTCAATCAGCCCCAGCATTTT. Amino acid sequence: CASSRDRGFNQPQHF.

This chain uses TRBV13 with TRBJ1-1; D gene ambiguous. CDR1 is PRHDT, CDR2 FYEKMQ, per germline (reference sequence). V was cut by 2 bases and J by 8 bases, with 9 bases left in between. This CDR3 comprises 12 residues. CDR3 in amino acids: CASSLNSPEAFF. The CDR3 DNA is TGTGCCAGCAGCTTAAATAGTCCGGAAGCTTTCTTT.

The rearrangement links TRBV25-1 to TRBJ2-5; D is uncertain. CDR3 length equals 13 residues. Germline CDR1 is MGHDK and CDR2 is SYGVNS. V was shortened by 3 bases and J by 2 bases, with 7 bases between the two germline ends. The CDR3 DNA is TGTGCCAGCAGTGAGACGGTACAAGAGACCCAGTACTTC. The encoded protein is CASSETVQETQYF. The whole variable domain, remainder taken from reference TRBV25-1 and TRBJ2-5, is EADIYQTPRYLVIGTGKKITLECSQTMGHDKMYWYQQDPGMELHLIHYSYGVNSTEKGDLSSESTVSRIRTEHFPLTLESARPSHTSQYLCASSETVQETQYFGPGTRLLVL.

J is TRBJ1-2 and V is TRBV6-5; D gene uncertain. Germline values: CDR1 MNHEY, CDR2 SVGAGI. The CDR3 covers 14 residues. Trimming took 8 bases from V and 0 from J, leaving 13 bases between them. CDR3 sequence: CASAAWGANYGYTF. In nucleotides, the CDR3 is TGTGCCAGCGCCGCCTGGGGAGCTAACTATGGCTACACCTTC.

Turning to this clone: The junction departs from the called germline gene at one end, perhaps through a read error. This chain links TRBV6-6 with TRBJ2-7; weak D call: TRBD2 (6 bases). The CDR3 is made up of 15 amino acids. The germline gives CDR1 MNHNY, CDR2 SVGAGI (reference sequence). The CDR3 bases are TGTGCCAGCACCCTTGGAGGGAGGCCTGCCAGCGGTAGGGACTTC. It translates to CASTLGGRPASGRDF.

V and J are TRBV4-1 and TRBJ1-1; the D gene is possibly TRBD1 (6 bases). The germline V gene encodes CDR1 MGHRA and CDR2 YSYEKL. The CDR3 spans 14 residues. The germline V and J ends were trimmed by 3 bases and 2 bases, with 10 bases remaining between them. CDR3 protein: CASSHRTVNTEAFF. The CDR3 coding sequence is TGCGCCAGCAGCCACCGGACAGTAAACACTGAAGCTTTCTTT.

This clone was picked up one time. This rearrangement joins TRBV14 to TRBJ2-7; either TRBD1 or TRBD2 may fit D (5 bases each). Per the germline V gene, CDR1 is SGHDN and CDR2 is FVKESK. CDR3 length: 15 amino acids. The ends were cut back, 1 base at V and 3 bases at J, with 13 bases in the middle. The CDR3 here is CASSQGAGTNYEQYF. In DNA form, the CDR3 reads TGTGCCAGCAGCCAAGGGGCAGGGACGAACTACGAGCAGTACTTC.

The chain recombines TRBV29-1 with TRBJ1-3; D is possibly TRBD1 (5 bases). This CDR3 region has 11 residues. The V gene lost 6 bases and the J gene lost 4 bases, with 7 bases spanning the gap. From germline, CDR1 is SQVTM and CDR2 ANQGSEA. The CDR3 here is CSVRQGNTIYF. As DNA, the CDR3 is TGCAGCGTCCGACAGGGAAACACCATATATTTT.

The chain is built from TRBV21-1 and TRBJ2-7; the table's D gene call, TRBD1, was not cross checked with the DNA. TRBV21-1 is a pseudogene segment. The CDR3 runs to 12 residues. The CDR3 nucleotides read TGTGCCGCGGGTGGACAGCCCTACGAGCAGTACTTC. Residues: CAAGGQPYEQYF.

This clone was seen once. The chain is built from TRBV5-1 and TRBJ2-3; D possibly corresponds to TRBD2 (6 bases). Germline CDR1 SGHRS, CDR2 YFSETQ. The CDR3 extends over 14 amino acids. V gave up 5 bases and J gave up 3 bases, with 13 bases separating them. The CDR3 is CASRGGLATDTQYF. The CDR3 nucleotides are TGCGCCAGCAGGGGCGGGCTAGCGACAGATACGCAGTATTTT.

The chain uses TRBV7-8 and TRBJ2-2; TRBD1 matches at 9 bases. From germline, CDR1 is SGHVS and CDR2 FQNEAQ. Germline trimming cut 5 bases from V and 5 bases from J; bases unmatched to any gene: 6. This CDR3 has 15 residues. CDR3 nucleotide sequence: TGTGCCAGCAGCCTGACAGGGGGTATTACCGGGGAGCTGTTTTTT. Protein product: CASSLTGGITGELFF.

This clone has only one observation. CDR3: CASSIQGAGYYEQYF. DNA for the CDR3: TGCGCCAGCAGCATCCAGGGGGCTGGGTACTACGAGCAGTACTTC. The chain links TRBV5-1 to TRBJ2-7; 8 positions match TRBD1. CDR3 length: 15 residues. Germline trimming cut 4 bases from V and 3 bases from J; bases unmatched to any gene: 9. CDR1 SGHRS and CDR2 YFSETQ come from the germline V gene.

Written as DNA, the CDR3 is TGTGCCAGCAGCCTTATGGCCATGAACACTGAAGCTTTCTTT. This codes for CASSLMAMNTEAFF. The chain is built from TRBV27 and TRBJ1-1; D not resolved. The CDR3 is 14 residues long. The germline V gene encodes CDR1 MNHEY and CDR2 SMNVEV (reference sequence). Trimming left V 6 bases short and J 0 bases short, with 11 bases between.

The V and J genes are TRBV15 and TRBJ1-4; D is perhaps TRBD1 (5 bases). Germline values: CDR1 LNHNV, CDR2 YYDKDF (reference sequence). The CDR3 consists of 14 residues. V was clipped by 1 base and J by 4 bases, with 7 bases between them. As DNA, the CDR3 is TGTGCCACCAGCAGAGGAAGGGGTAATGAAAAACTGTTTTTT. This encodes CATSRGRGNEKLFF.

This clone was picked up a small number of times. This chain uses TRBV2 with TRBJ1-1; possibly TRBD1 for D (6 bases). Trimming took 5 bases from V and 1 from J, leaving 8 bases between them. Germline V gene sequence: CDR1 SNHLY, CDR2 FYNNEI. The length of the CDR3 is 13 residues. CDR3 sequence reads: CASSRTANTEAFF. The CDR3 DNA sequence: TGTGCCAGCAGTAGGACAGCGAACACTGAAGCTTTCTTT.

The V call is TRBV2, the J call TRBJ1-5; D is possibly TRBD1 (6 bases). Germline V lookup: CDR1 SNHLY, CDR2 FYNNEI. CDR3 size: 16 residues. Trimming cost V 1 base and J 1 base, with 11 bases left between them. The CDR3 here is CASSEGLGTSNQPQHF. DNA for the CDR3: TGTGCCAGCAGTGAAGGACTCGGGACAAGCAATCAGCCCCAGCATTTT.

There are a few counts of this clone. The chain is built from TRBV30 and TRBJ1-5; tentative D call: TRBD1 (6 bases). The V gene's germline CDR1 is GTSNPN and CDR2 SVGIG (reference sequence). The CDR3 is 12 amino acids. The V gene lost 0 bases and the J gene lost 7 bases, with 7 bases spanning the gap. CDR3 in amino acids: CAWSVQGQPQHF. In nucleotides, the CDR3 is TGTGCCTGGAGTGTACAGGGCCAGCCCCAGCATTTT.

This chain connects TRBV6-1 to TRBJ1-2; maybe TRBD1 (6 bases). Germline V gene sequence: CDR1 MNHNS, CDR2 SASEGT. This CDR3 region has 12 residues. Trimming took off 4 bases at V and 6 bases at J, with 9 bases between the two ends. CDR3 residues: CASSAQGDGYTF. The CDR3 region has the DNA TGTGCCAGCAGTGCACAGGGAGATGGCTACACCTTC.

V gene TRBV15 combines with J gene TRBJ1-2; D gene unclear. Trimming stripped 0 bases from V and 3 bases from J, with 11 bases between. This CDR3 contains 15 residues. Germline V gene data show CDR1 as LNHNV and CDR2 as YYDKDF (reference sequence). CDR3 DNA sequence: TGTGCCACCAGCAGAGATCTACCTACTGACTATGGCTACACCTTC. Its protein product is CATSRDLPTDYGYTF.

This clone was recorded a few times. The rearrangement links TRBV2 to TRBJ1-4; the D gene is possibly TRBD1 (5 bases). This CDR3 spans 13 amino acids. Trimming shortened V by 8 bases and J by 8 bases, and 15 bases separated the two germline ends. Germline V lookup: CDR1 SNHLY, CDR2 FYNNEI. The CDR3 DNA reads TGTGCCAGCCACGCCCAACCAGGGGAAAAACTGTTTTTT. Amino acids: CASHAQPGEKLFF.

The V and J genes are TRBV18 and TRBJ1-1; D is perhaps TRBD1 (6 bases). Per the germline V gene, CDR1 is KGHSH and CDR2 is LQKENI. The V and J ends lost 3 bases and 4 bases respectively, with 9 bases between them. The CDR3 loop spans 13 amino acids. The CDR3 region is CASSPNRATEAFF. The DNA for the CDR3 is TGTGCCAGCTCACCCAACAGGGCCACTGAAGCTTTCTTT.

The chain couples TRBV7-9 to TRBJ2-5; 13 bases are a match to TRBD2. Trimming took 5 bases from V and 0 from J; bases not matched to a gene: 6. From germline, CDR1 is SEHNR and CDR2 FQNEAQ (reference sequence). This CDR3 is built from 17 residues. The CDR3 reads CASSRLTSGGYQETQYF. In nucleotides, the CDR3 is TGTGCCAGCAGCCGTCTGACTAGCGGGGGGTACCAAGAGACCCAGTACTTC. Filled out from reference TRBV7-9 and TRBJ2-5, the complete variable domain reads DTGVSQNPRHKITKRGQNVTFRCDPISEHNRLYWYRQTLGQGPEFLTYFQNEAQLEKSRLLSDRFSAERPKGSFSTLEIQRTEQGDSAMYLCASSRLTSGGYQETQYFGPGTRLLVL.

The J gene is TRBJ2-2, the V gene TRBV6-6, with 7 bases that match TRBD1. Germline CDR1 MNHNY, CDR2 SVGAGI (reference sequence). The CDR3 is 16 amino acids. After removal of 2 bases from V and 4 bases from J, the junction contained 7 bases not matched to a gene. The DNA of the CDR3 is TGTGCCAGCAGTTACCGTCACAGGGGTGGCACCGGGGAGCTGTTTTTT. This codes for CASSYRHRGGTGELFF.

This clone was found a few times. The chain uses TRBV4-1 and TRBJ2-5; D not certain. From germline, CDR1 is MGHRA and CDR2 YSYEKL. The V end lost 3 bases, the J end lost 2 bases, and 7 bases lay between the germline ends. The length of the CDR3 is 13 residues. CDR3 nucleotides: TGCGCCAGCAGCCAGGCAAGGCAAGAGACCCAGTACTTC. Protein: CASSQARQETQYF.